Listed below are T cell receptor beta chains from one sample, sequenced in a study of T cell repertoires in ileal Crohn's disease. Sequencing was performed with immunoSEQ multiplex PCR; in TCRdb, only in-frame clones are kept and a portion is missing. The table has about 9,600 clones, approximately 82% seen once. The sample consisted of ileal tissue. The source is an adult with Crohn's disease. Both conserved end residues are part of each CDR3. D genes are given only for firm matches. Size tells how often a clone was seen (once, few, many) or the class of an expanded clone, and some rows leave it out.

>TRBV5-1|TRBJ2-3|15|NA|NA
TGCGCCAGCAGCTTGGTGGGGGGGCAGACAGATACGCAGTATTTT
CASSLVGGQTDTQYF
>TRBV4-1|TRBJ2-5|16|NA|NA
TGCGCCAGCAGCCAAGAAGGGGTAGGGCCCCAAGAGACCCAGTACTTC
CASSQEGVGPQETQYF
>TRBV4-2|TRBJ2-3|14|NA|NA
TGTGCCAGCAGCCATTCCCAGGGCACAGATACGCAGTATTTT
CASSHSQGTDTQYF
>TRBV7-2|TRBJ2-6|17|NA|NA
TGTGCCAGCAGTCCACGAGGGGGGGCTGGCGGGGCCAACGTCCTGACTTTC
CASSPRGGAGGANVLTF
>TRBV29-1|TRBJ2-7|14|NA|TRBD2
TGCAGCGTTAGGATTCTAGCGGACTCCTACGAGCAGTACTTC
CSVRILADSYEQYF
>TRBV7-2|TRBJ2-1|15|once|NA
TGTGCCAGCAGCGTCTCCCGGGGATCTTACAATGAGCAGTTCTTC
CASSVSRGSYNEQFF
>TRBV19|TRBJ2-1|14|NA|TRBD2
TGTGCCAGTAGTCCGCGGGGGGGAAACAATGAGCAGTTCTTC
CASSPRGGNNEQFF
>TRBV7-2|TRBJ1-3|15|NA|TRBD1
TGTGCCAGCAGCTCTCAGGGGGCGGATGGAAACACCATATATTTT
CASSSQGADGNTIYF
>TRBV9|TRBJ2-5|17|few|NA
TGTGCCAGCAGCGTAGGGGCCAAGGCCGCGTTCCAAGAGACCCAGTACTTC
CASSVGAKAAFQETQYF
>TRBV4-2|TRBJ2-2|16|NA|TRBD2
TGTGCCAGCAGCCAAGGAGCGGGGGGGCTCACCGGGGAGCTGTTTTTT
CASSQGAGGLTGELFF